This T cell receptor (beta chain) originates from a study of T-cell reconstitution after alpha-beta-depleted transplantation in children. Study outcomes and limitations: At one year after transplant, newly produced T cells mostly accounted for T-cell counts and diversity.

V lost 2 bases, J lost 3 bases, and 17 bases lay in between. CDR3 length: 17 residues. Per germline, CDR1 MNHEY and CDR2 SMNVEV (reference sequence). This clonotype came up many times. No antigen is known for it. Molecular barcoding with unique molecular identifiers was used for the TCRbeta library. TCRdb reprocessed the PCR reads with MiXCR, giving one entry per CDR3 protein. Of about 200,000 distinct CDR3 sequences listed, approximately 6.9% are singletons. The specimen was PBMCs, collected before TCRalphabeta/CD19-depleted stem cell transplant. The chain carries TRBV27 and TRBJ2-1; D tentatively reads TRBD1 or TRBD2 (5 bases each). The receptor comes from a boy aged 2 to 9 with acute lymphoblastic leukemia, due to receive a stem cell transplant. The CDR3 region is CASSLRGRGVRYNEQFF. For the CDR3, the DNA is TGTGCCAGCAGTTTACGGGGAAGGGGAGTGCGCTACAATGAGCAGTTCTTC.